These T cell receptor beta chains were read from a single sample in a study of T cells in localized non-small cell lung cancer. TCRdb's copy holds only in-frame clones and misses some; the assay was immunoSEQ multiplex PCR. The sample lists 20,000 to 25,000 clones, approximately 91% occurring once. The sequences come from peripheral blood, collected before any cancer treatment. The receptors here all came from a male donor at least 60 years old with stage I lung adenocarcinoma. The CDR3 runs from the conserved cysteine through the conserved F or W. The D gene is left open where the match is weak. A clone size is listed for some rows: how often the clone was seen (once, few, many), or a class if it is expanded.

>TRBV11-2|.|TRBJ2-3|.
CASNDRRKVGTDTQYF
TGTGCCAGCAACGATCGCAGGAAGGTTGGCACAGATACGCAGTATTTT
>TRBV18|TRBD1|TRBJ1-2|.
CASSPGTGLGGYTF
TGTGCCAGCTCACCGGGGACAGGGCTAGGAGGCTACACCTTC
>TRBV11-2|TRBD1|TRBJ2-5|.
CASSHPDRAGTQYF
TGTGCCAGCAGCCATCCCGACAGGGCGGGGACCCAGTACTTC
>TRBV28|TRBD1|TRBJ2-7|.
CASSLPTGVSYEQYF
TGTGCCAGCAGTTTACCGACAGGGGTCTCCTACGAGCAGTACTTC
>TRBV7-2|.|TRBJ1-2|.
CASSRLPEQANYGYTF
TGTGCCAGCAGCCGCCTACCCGAACAGGCTAACTATGGCTACACCTTC
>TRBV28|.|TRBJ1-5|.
CASSPGTTSYNQPQHF
TGTGCCAGCAGTCCCGGGACAACCAGCTACAATCAGCCCCAGCATTTT
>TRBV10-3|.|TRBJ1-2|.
CAIGPRDGDFYGYTF
TGTGCCATCGGACCAAGGGACGGCGATTTCTATGGCTACACCTTC
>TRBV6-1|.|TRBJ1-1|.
CASEGRMNTEAFF
TGTGCCAGCGAAGGGCGTATGAACACTGAAGCTTTCTTT
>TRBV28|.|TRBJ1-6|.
CASSLRHPGSPLHF
TGTGCCAGCAGTTTAAGGCACCCCGGGTCACCCCTCCACTTT
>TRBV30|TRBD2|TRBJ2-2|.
CAWSPGTSVGTGELFF
TGTGCCTGGAGTCCCGGGACTAGCGTAGGTACCGGGGAGCTGTTTTTT
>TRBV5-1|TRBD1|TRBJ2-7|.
CASSPDRERGEQYF
TGCGCCAGCAGCCCGGACAGGGAGAGAGGCGAGCAGTACTTC
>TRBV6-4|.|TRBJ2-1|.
CASSDSIGGGYSNEQFF
TGTGCCAGCAGTGACTCGATCGGAGGGGGTTACTCCAATGAGCAGTTCTTC
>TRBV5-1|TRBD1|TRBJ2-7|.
CASSSEGALPYEQYF
TGCGCCAGCAGTTCCGAGGGGGCCCTCCCCTACGAGCAGTACTTC
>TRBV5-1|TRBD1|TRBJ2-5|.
CASSPGTGAGFSETQYF
TGCGCCAGCAGCCCGGGGACAGGGGCGGGCTTCTCAGAGACCCAGTACTTC
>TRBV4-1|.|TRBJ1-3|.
CASSQPFNSGNTIYF
TGCGCCAGCAGCCAACCGTTCAACTCTGGAAACACCATATATTTT
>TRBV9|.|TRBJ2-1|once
CASSVAIEYPNNEQFF
TGTGCCAGCAGCGTAGCTATTGAGTATCCTAACAATGAGCAGTTCTTC
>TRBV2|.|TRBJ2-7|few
CASKASSYEQYF
TGTGCCAGCAAGGCGAGCTCCTACGAGCAGTACTTC
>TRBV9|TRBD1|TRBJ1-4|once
CASSVGQGNEKLFF
TGTGCCAGCAGCGTAGGACAGGGGAATGAAAAACTGTTTTTT
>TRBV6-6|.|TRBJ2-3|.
CASTQVVASTDTQYF
TGTGCCAGCACCCAGGTCGTTGCTAGCACAGATACGCAGTATTTT
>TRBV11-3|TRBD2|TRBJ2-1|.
CASSLDASSGRNEQFF
TGTGCCAGCAGCTTAGATGCGTCTAGCGGGAGGAATGAGCAGTTCTTC
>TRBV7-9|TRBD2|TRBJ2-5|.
CASSLGGSWETQYF
TGTGCCAGCAGCTTGGGCGGGAGCTGGGAGACCCAGTACTTC
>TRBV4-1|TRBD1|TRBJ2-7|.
CASSQTGGDGQYF
TGCGCCAGCAGCCAAACAGGGGGCGACGGGCAGTACTTC
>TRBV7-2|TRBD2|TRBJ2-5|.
CASSARDYKETQYF
TGTGCCAGCAGCGCCCGGGACTACAAAGAGACCCAGTACTTC